This T cell receptor beta chain was documented in a study of T cells in Graves' hyperthyroidism and ophthalmopathy (dated by TCRdb to the late 2010s). Study-level background: Peripheral blood was sampled at the time of initial diagnosis, prior to any treatment. TCR Vbeta CDR3 sequencing of 130 to 150 peripheral blood samples (43 ophthalmopathy, about 80 hyperthyroidism and approximately 17 progressor patients) is reported in the paper. An independent validation cohort of under 20 hyperthyroidism patients and over 15 patients who later progressed to ophthalmopathy tested prospective prediction of ophthalmopathy. The roughly 100 discovery patients were randomly divided into training and test sets at a 7:3 ratio. TCR V-J signatures able to tell the groups apart were searched for in a discovery cohort of more than 90 patients, of whom 43 had Graves' ophthalmopathy and roughly 59 had stable Graves' hyperthyroidism. Thyroid tissue and blood T-cell repertoires from more than 5 Graves' hyperthyroidism patients were also compared in the study. After blood sampling, hyperthyroidism patients were treated with methimazole at a starting dose of 30 mg daily, and ophthalmopathy patients were treated with high-dose intravenous methylprednisolone.

Paper-wide results and their limitations: Sample size was not statistically predetermined, and blinding of investigators to group allocation was not performed. A model built on a 13 V-J signature distinguished ophthalmopathy from stable hyperthyroidism, reaching 85% to 90% sensitivity and about 81% specificity in cross-validation and 80%/75% in testing. Most expanded thyroid clonotypes (frequency above 0.001) were also detected in blood, a finding suggesting that blood repertoires may reflect thyroid immune responses. In validation, progression to ophthalmopathy was predicted by the model with more than 65% sensitivity and around 75% specificity, a median of about 6.8 months before onset.

The TCR beta CDR3 regions were amplified from the RNA transcripts. A first-round RT-PCR of the TCR CDR3 used the HTBI primer set with the Qiagen OneStep RT-PCR kit. The libraries were constructed in a second round of multiplex PCR and then size-selected and purified. The libraries were sequenced on an Illumina HiSeq2000 using paired-end 100 bp reads. The authors' analysis ran thus. SOAPnuke was used to process the raw data, removing reads that contained adapters or uncalled bases, had a mean Phred below 15, or lacked an exact match to the constant primer or identifier. COPE v1.2.5 was used to merge the high-quality paired reads, and each unique nucleotide sequence was defined as a clonotype. MiTCR v1.1 was used to align clonotypes to the IMGT TRBV, TRBD and TRBJ reference segments. Only V-J combinations with frequency above 0.0001, covering roughly 99% of repertoires, were analysed. A TCS score was defined as the ratio between F50 (clonal expansion) and ExV (chaos), using BLOSUM62-based TCRdist between CDR3 peptides within each V-J. Welch's t-statistics and random forest reduced fewer than 550 V-J features to roughly 13, which were used in a naive Bayes classifier (R e1071). Thyroid-blood repertoire similarity was quantified with the Morisita-Horn index. TCRdb trimmed public reads at Q25 via fastp, called clones via MiXCR and kept in-frame beta chains. For every CDR3 protein sequence, its rows merge into one entry that carries the most common genes and DNA. Clone size and V and J calls follow TCRdb, not the original study. This sample is represented by around 700,000 distinct CDR3 sequences; roughly a third of them were singletons. Of the sample, 30% to 40% is held by the ten largest clones.

The CDR3, cysteine through phenylalanine, is 14 amino acids long. Only the CDR3 region is kept as DNA, spanning 42 bases read in frame from base 1. Taken from the germline V gene, the CDR1 and CDR2 loops are SNHLY and FYNNEI. Trimming removed 5 bases from V and 2 bases from J, leaving 12 bases between the germline ends. A patient counted as having stable Graves' hyperthyroidism if no progression to ophthalmopathy occurred over 18 months of follow-up. Hyperthyroidism patients were aged 18 to 65 years and newly diagnosed, with disease duration of less than 2 months. The study excluded patients with uncontrolled infections, other autoimmune diseases, pregnancy or lactation. Clinical symptoms, serum thyroxine and TRAb, thyroid ultrasound, and orbital computed tomography formed the basis for the diagnoses. PBMCs were isolated from around 10 ml of fresh peripheral blood by Ficoll-Paque density gradient centrifugation. Total RNA was extracted with Trizol reagent, and quality was checked on an Agilent 2100 Bioanalyzer.

This clonotype appeared many times. Its target antigen remains unknown. No much larger clonotype is one base removed from it; base qualities were not supplied. The rearranged segments are TRBV2 and TRBJ1-2, with no D gene named confidently. The TCR was taken from a woman between 35 and 50 years old with Graves' hyperthyroidism. The sample taken for sequencing was blood. DNA sequence: TGTGCCAGCAGTTACGGTACCTCAAACTATGGCTACACCTTC. Its amino acids are CASSYGTSNYGYTF.